This T cell receptor beta chain was recorded in a study of shared clonotypes between healthy human individuals. Study in general: Donor ages ranged 18 to 49 years: a couple of women, a few men.

About this clone: The antigen remains undetermined.

Clones were read by immunoSEQ multiplex PCR, and TCRdb kept only the in-frame ones, dropping some. The sample has 500,000 to 650,000 clones; 70% to 80% are singletons. Whole-study results and caveats: An anticipated effect of sequencing depth on clonotype sharing among donors was recognized.

The sample was PBMCs. The receptor was isolated from a woman aged 40 to 50 in good health. Some clones in this sample may be carry-over from other donors' samples.

CDR3 DNA: TGTGCCAGCAGGACAGGGGTGGGAGGGGGCTACACCTTC. Encoded protein: CASRTGVGGGYTF. This chain joins TRBV27 and TRBJ1-2; TRBD1 matches 8 bases. The CDR3 sequence is 13 residues long. Germline CDR1 and CDR2: MNHEY and SMNVEV (reference sequence). V lost 6 bases and J lost 8; bases outside the gene matches: 8.